This passage covers 17 T cell receptor beta chains from one sample sequenced in a study of beta chain features in type 1 diabetes. Since all of the isolated RNA was reverse transcribed, expressed TCRB transcripts were what got sequenced. Measured with immunoSEQ multiplex PCR; TCRdb has only the in-frame clones, and not every one. The repertoire holds hundreds of thousands of clones, over 8.5% seen once, with just under 0.035% in the top ten. Input material: naive CD4+ T cells from blood. The source of these receptors is a woman younger than 30 in good health.

This clone was observed a few times. The chain employs TRBV9 and TRBJ1-2; the match to TRBD1 covers 9 bases. The CDR3 length is 16 residues. Trimming at V came to 4 bases and at J to 5 bases, leaving 12 bases not matched to a gene. Germline V lookup: CDR1 SGDLS, CDR2 YYNGEE. The CDR3 sequence is CASSPRPGTGLYGYTF. CDR3 DNA sequence: TGTGCCAGCAGCCCCCGCCCCGGGACAGGGCTATATGGCTACACCTTC.

The chain joins TRBV6-1 to TRBJ2-2, with D uncertain. Germline loops: CDR1 MNHNS, CDR2 SASEGT. Trimming left V 5 bases short and J 2 bases short, with 6 bases between. The CDR3 extends over 13 amino acids. The CDR3, as DNA: TGTGCCAGCAGTACAAAAAACACCGGGGAGCTGTTTTTT. It specifies CASSTKNTGELFF.

The chain is built from TRBV30 and TRBJ2-5; 7 positions match TRBD1. CDR3 size: 12 residues. Germline CDR1 reads GTSNPN; CDR2 reads SVGIG (reference sequence). V was pared by 7 bases and J by 5 bases, with 7 bases of the junction left unmatched. The CDR3 sequence: CASEDRVETQYF. The DNA of the CDR3 is TGTGCCTCCGAAGACAGGGTTGAGACCCAGTACTTC.

This clone occurred a few times. The chain uses TRBV28 and TRBJ1-2; no definite D call. Trimming took off 6 bases at V and 6 bases at J, with 14 bases between the two ends. Germline V gene lookup returns CDR1 MDHEN and CDR2 SYDVKM. The CDR3 loop spans 13 amino acids. The CDR3 region is CASSFVRPNGYTF. CDR3 DNA sequence: TGTGCCAGCAGCTTTGTCAGGCCCAATGGCTACACCTTC.

In its sample, this clone was seen a few times. The chain has TRBV15 and TRBJ1-4; a weak D match, TRBD1 (5 bases). The CDR3 totals 17 residues. V lost 0 bases and J 0 bases, leaving 11 bases between the germline ends. Looked up from germline, CDR1 is LNHNV and CDR2 is YYDKDF (reference sequence). The CDR3 DNA reads as TGTGCCACCAGCAGAGAGGGCCGGGGGGCAACTAATGAAAAACTGTTTTTT. Translation gives CATSREGRGATNEKLFF.

This chain connects TRBV25-1 to TRBJ2-7, with a tentative D call TRBD2 (5 bases). Germline V lookup: CDR1 MGHDK, CDR2 SYGVNS. This CDR3 has 15 amino acids. The V end was cut by 1 base, the J end by 1 base, with 11 bases between. CDR3 loop: CASSESGGPSYEQYF. Written as DNA, the CDR3 is TGTGCCAGCAGTGAATCTGGCGGGCCATCCTACGAGCAGTACTTC.

This clone turned up a few times. The chain employs TRBV6-5 and TRBJ1-2; possibly TRBD1 for D (6 bases). The germline V gene has CDR1 MNHEY and CDR2 SVGAGI. This CDR3 region has 14 residues. V dropped 2 bases and J dropped 6 bases, with 13 bases sitting between them. The CDR3: CASSYTGDKHGYTF. The CDR3 nucleotides read TGTGCCAGCAGTTACACCGGGGACAAGCATGGCTACACCTTC.

V is TRBV9 and J is TRBJ2-7, with a possible D match to TRBD1 (5 bases). Trimming left V 0 bases short and J 2 bases short, with 9 bases between. Germline assignment: CDR1 SGDLS and CDR2 YYNGEE. This CDR3 has 14 residues. The CDR3 DNA reads TGTGCCAGCAGCGTAGGGACAAGGACCTACGAGCAGTACTTC. Protein sequence: CASSVGTRTYEQYF.

The CDR3 sequence: CASSSDRGVNTEAFF. As DNA, the CDR3 is TGTGCCAGCAGTTCGGACAGGGGGGTGAACACTGAAGCTTTCTTT. The chain carries TRBV6-1 and TRBJ1-1, with 10 bases aligning to TRBD1. CDR1 is MNHNS and CDR2 is SASEGT in the germline V gene. There are 15 residues in the CDR3. The V and J ends lost 5 bases and 0 bases, in that order; junction bases with no gene match: 3.

The chain couples TRBV7-9 to TRBJ2-7; possible D gene TRBD1, 5 bases. This CDR3 region has 16 residues. Trimming left V 5 bases short and J 6 bases short, with 23 bases between. Germline V gives CDR1 SEHNR, CDR2 FQNEAQ (reference sequence). The CDR3 DNA reads TGTGCCAGCAGCCCGGCCAAGGGGCGATCCTCCGGCGAGCAGTACTTC. Encoded protein: CASSPAKGRSSGEQYF.

There are a few counts of this clone. J is TRBJ2-7 and V is TRBV10-2; D not certain. From germline, CDR1 is WSHSY and CDR2 SAAADI. The CDR3 extends over 13 amino acids. V lost 4 bases and J lost 2, with 9 bases in between. The CDR3 DNA reads TGCGCCAGCAGTGGCCAGGAACCCTACGAGCAGTACTTC. This sequence encodes CASSGQEPYEQYF.

The chain employs TRBV30 and TRBJ2-2, with a tentative D call TRBD1 (5 bases). Trimming took off 0 bases at V and 6 bases at J, with 14 bases between the two ends. The CDR3 is made up of 15 amino acids. CDR1 GTSNPN and CDR2 SVGIG come from the germline V gene (reference sequence). In nucleotides, the CDR3 is TGTGCCTGGAGTGTATTGCAGGGCTGGGCCGGGGAGCTGTTTTTT. It specifies CAWSVLQGWAGELFF.

The chain carries TRBV5-1 and TRBJ1-4, with D hard to call. This CDR3 has 13 residues. Germline V lookup: CDR1 SGHRS, CDR2 YFSETQ. V gave up 4 bases and J gave up 4 bases, with 8 bases separating them. In DNA form, the CDR3 reads TGCGCCAGCAGCCTGTTCGGTAATGAAAAACTGTTTTTT. Amino acids: CASSLFGNEKLFF.

The V gene is TRBV5-1, the J gene TRBJ2-7, with D unresolved. Trimming removed 6 bases from V and 0 bases from J, with 16 bases in between. Germline V gives CDR1 SGHRS, CDR2 YFSETQ. The CDR3 is 15 amino acids. The CDR3 coding sequence is TGCGCCAGCACCTATCAGGTGGCGAGCTCCTACGAGCAGTACTTC. This encodes CASTYQVASSYEQYF.

The genes are TRBV4-2 and TRBJ2-2; 11 bases match TRBD2. Germline CDR1 LGHNA, CDR2 YNFKEQ. V was clipped by 0 bases and J by 4 bases; unmatched bases: 13. CDR3 length: 20 residues. CDR3 sequence reads: CASSQDQALAGAGSTGELFF. CDR3 sequence (DNA): TGTGCCAGCAGCCAAGATCAGGCACTAGCGGGAGCGGGGAGCACCGGGGAGCTGTTTTTT.

This clone was detected only a few times. V usage is TRBV30 and J usage is TRBJ1-1; 8 bases fit TRBD1. V gave up 0 bases and J gave up 0 bases; unmatched junction bases: 9. CDR1 is GTSNPN and CDR2 is SVGIG in the germline V gene (reference sequence). CDR3 size: 17 residues. The CDR3 nucleotides are TGTGCCTGGAGTGTTTGGGGCAGGGGACAGGTGAACACTGAAGCTTTCTTT. Amino acids: CAWSVWGRGQVNTEAFF.

The chain employs TRBV6-1 and TRBJ2-3; 8 bases match TRBD1. The CDR3 is 14 residues long. CDR1 and CDR2 (germline): MNHNS, SASEGT. V lost 2 bases and J lost 6; bases outside the gene matches: 4. CDR3 bases: TGTGCCAGCAGTGAACCGGGACAGGTGGATACGCAGTATTTT. Translated, it gives CASSEPGQVDTQYF.